This paragraph covers one T cell receptor beta chain sequence. Its antigen is as yet unknown. Using immunoSEQ multiplex PCR, the repertoire was profiled, and TCRdb retains in-frame clones only, with some absent. Among 100,000 to 140,000 clones listed, under 95% were seen once. This sample is drawn from a study of T cell responses to AZD1222 COVID-19 vaccine. Looked up from germline, CDR1 is SGHTA and CDR2 is FQGNSA. The CDR3 covers 17 residues. The J segment lost 6 bases and the V segment lost 1 base, leaving 6 bases of the junction unmatched. Study-level results: Repertoire sampling happened only post peak T cell response. Females made up more of the donors, who were largely white British, and clonal diversity may have come out too low. Spike-wide vaccine-associated CD4 TCRs dominated at 160-218 and 743-854.

The chain combines TRBV7-2 with TRBJ1-6, with TRBD1 identical over 10 bases. The input for sequencing was peripheral blood, taken on day 0 of AZD1222 vaccination. This TCR derives from an adult in good health. The CDR3 coding sequence is TGTGCCAGCAGCTTAGATGGACAGGGGGTCCCTAATTCACCCCTCCACTTT. Its protein product is CASSLDGQGVPNSPLHF.